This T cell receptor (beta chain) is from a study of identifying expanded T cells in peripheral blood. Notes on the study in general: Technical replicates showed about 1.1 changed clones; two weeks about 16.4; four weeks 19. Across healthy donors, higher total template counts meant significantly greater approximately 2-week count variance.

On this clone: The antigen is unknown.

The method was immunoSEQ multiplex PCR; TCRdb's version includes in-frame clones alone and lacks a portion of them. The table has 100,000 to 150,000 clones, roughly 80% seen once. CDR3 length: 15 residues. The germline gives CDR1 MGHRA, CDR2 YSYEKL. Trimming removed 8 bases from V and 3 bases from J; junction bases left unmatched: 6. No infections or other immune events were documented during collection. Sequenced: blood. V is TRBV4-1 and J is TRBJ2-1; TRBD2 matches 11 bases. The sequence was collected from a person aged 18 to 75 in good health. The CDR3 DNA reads TGCGCCAGCGTCCCTAGCGGGGGGAACTACAATGAGCAGTTCTTC. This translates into CASVPSGGNYNEQFF.